These 23 T cell receptor beta chains came from one sample sequenced in a study of TIL therapy for anti-PD-1-resistant metastatic lung cancer. The time point here: pre-treatment sample, taken before nivolumab and TIL therapy. Sequencing used immunoSEQ v3. The assay was immunoSEQ multiplex PCR, and TCRdb's table has in-frame clones only and misses some. The profile shows 50,000 to 65,000 clones, around 69% of them singletons. The sample in question was blood, obtained at baseline. The receptors were sampled from a person between 30 and 80 years old with non-small cell lung cancer.

This clone was picked up many times. The V call is TRBV10-3, the J call TRBJ1-5, with 8 bases lining up with TRBD1. Trimming cost V 2 bases and J 6 bases; bases outside gene matches: 9. The CDR3 contains 16 residues. CDR1 is ENHRY, CDR2 SYGVKD, per germline. The DNA of the CDR3 is TGTGCCATCAGTGAGCAGGGGCAGGGGGCGGGTCAGCCCCAGCATTTT. It specifies CAISEQGQGAGQPQHF.

This clone is labeled as medium-sized. The chain is built from TRBV2 and TRBJ1-2, with a tentative D call TRBD1 (6 bases). The CDR3 is 15 amino acids. CDR1 and CDR2 from the germline V gene are SNHLY and FYNNEI. V shed 5 bases and J shed 2 bases, with 15 bases lying between them. As DNA, the CDR3 is TGTGCCAGCAGTAAATACAGGGAGGGGAACTATGGCTACACCTTC. This translates into CASSKYREGNYGYTF.

The chain employs TRBV7-8 and TRBJ1-4; D remains ambiguous. V lost 4 bases to trimming and J lost 1 base, with 7 bases between them. Per the germline V gene, CDR1 is SGHVS and CDR2 is FQNEAQ. This CDR3 contains 14 residues. For the CDR3, the DNA is TGTGCCAGCAGCTCCCAGAGAACTAATGAAAAACTGTTTTTT. It translates to CASSSQRTNEKLFF.

V gene TRBV11-3 combines with J gene TRBJ2-5; TRBD2 agrees at 11 bases. Germline values: CDR1 SGHNT, CDR2 YENEEA. V trimming: 3 bases; J trimming: 9 bases; junction bases outside the gene matches: 15. The CDR3 runs 17 residues. The CDR3 sequence is CASSFELAGDSKRPQYF. CDR3 coding DNA: TGTGCCAGCAGCTTTGAACTAGCGGGGGACTCCAAGAGACCCCAGTACTTC.

The chain has TRBV5-1 and TRBJ1-1; tentative D call: TRBD1 (6 bases). V was shortened by 0 bases and J by 0 bases, with 18 bases between the two germline ends. CDR1 is SGHRS, CDR2 YFSETQ, per germline. This CDR3 contains 18 residues. The CDR3 nucleotides read TGCGCCAGCAGCTTGGGAGCGGGGGCGCGAGGAATGAACACTGAAGCTTTCTTT. It specifies CASSLGAGARGMNTEAFF. Complete variable domain (other parts from reference TRBV5-1 and TRBJ1-1): KAGVTQTPRYLIKTRGQQVTLSCSPISGHRSVSWYQQTPGQGLQFLFEYFSETQRNKGNFPGRFSGRQFSNSRSEMNVSTLELGDSALYLCASSLGAGARGMNTEAFFGQGTRLTVV.

This clone was seen more than once but under ten times. The rearrangement links TRBV18 to TRBJ1-1; no clear D. Between the trimmed V and J ends, which lost 6 bases and 1 base, there was a span of 9 bases. Germline CDR1 is KGHSH and CDR2 is LQKENI. The CDR3 loop spans 13 amino acids. CDR3 sequence (DNA): TGTGCCAGCTCGCCTTCCCAGAACACTGAAGCTTTCTTT. As protein: CASSPSQNTEAFF.

This chain uses TRBV5-6 with TRBJ1-1; maybe TRBD1 (6 bases). Trimming cost V 2 bases and J 4 bases, with 18 bases left between them. Germline V gene sequence: CDR1 SGHDT, CDR2 YYEEEE. The CDR3 runs to 16 residues. CDR3 sequence reads: CASSLSRGMGTTEAFF. The CDR3 region has the DNA TGTGCCAGCAGCTTATCAAGGGGGATGGGGACCACTGAAGCTTTCTTT.

This clone has only a few counts. This chain joins TRBV19 and TRBJ2-2; the D is unclear. This CDR3 region has 14 residues. Trimming stripped 3 bases from V and 1 base from J, with 6 bases between. The germline CDR1 and CDR2 sequences are LNHDA and SQIVND (reference sequence). Written as DNA, the CDR3 is TGTGCCAGTAGTATGGGCAGGAACACCGGGGAGCTGTTTTTT. As protein: CASSMGRNTGELFF.

The V gene is TRBV11-2, the J gene TRBJ1-2; D may be TRBD1 (5 bases). There are 13 residues in the CDR3. Trimming shortened V by 3 bases and J by 13 bases, and 18 bases separated the two germline ends. CDR1 and CDR2 (germline): SGHAT, FQNNGV. CDR3 DNA sequence: TGTGCCAGCAGCTTTTCACCAGGGCCTAATAGCACCTTC. This sequence encodes CASSFSPGPNSTF. The full variable domain, rest sourced from reference TRBV11-2 and TRBJ1-2, is EAGVAQSPRYKIIEKRQSVAFWCNPISGHATLYWYQQILGQGPKLLIQFQNNGVVDDSQLPKDRFSAERLKGVDSTLKIQPAKLEDSAVYLCASSFSPGPNSTFGSGTRLTVV.

This clone occurred a few times. The rearrangement links TRBV7-2 to TRBJ1-2; possible D gene TRBD1, 5 bases. Germline V gene data show CDR1 as SGHTA and CDR2 as FQGNSA. V was clipped by 3 bases and J by 5 bases, with 7 bases between them. The CDR3 length is 12 residues. CDR3 coding DNA: TGTGCCAGCAGCTTCCCAGGGTATGGCTACACCTTC. Amino acids: CASSFPGYGYTF.

V gene TRBV4-2 combines with J gene TRBJ2-3, with a weak D call TRBD1 (5 bases). The length of the CDR3 is 16 residues. The germline V and J ends were trimmed by 4 bases and 5 bases, with 19 bases remaining between them. Germline V CDR1 and CDR2: LGHNA, YNFKEQ. CDR3 loop: CASSPGLVTVLDTQYF. Written as DNA, the CDR3 is TGTGCCAGCAGCCCAGGCCTTGTGACAGTCCTAGATACGCAGTATTTT.

This rearrangement joins TRBV18 to TRBJ2-1; D gene ambiguous. The germline V gene encodes CDR1 KGHSH and CDR2 LQKENI. V lost 3 bases and J lost 5, with 14 bases in between. This CDR3 region has 15 residues. Here the CDR3 DNA reads TGTGCCAGCTCACCCGGTTGGAGTGCACACAATGAGCAGTTCTTC. It translates to CASSPGWSAHNEQFF.

The gene calls are TRBV28 and TRBJ1-5; D not certain. The germline V gene has CDR1 MDHEN and CDR2 SYDVKM. V lost 7 bases to trimming and J lost 9 bases, with 13 bases between them. The CDR3 is made up of 12 amino acids. CDR3 residues: CASTPVTGPQHF. CDR3 in DNA: TGTGCCAGCACGCCTGTAACGGGGCCCCAGCATTTT.

The chain carries TRBV11-2 and TRBJ1-6; possibly TRBD1 for D (5 bases). In germline, CDR1 is SGHAT, CDR2 FQNNGV. The ends were cut back, 2 bases at V and 2 bases at J, with 16 bases in the middle. The CDR3 has 18 residues. CDR3 sequence reads: CASSLMPQGRAYNSPLHF. The CDR3, as DNA: TGTGCCAGCAGCTTAATGCCTCAGGGAAGGGCCTATAATTCACCCCTCCACTTT. Combining the CDR3 with reference TRBV11-2 and TRBJ1-6 gives the whole variable domain EAGVAQSPRYKIIEKRQSVAFWCNPISGHATLYWYQQILGQGPKLLIQFQNNGVVDDSQLPKDRFSAERLKGVDSTLKIQPAKLEDSAVYLCASSLMPQGRAYNSPLHFGNGTRLTVT.

This chain links TRBV27 with TRBJ2-7; D may be TRBD2 (5 bases). The ends were cut back, 6 bases at V and 2 bases at J, with 17 bases in the middle. Germline CDR1 MNHEY, CDR2 SMNVEV (reference sequence). The CDR3 runs 15 residues. Here the CDR3 DNA reads TGTGCCAGCAGCCTGAGGGTATCGGTAACCTACGAGCAGTACTTC. It is translated as CASSLRVSVTYEQYF.

The CDR3 loop reads CASSEAWRWDTGELFF. In nucleotides, the CDR3 is TGTGCCAGCAGTGAAGCCTGGAGATGGGACACCGGGGAGCTGTTTTTT. The rearrangement links TRBV6-1 to TRBJ2-2, with D uncertain. Trimming took 0 bases from V and 3 from J, leaving 11 bases between them. CDR1 is MNHNS and CDR2 is SASEGT in the germline V gene. The length of the CDR3 is 16 residues.

This clone occurred once. V is TRBV5-4 and J is TRBJ2-1, with 12 bases fitting TRBD2. V shed 0 bases and J 8 bases; nucleotides not matched to a gene: 6. CDR1 is SGHNT, CDR2 YYREEE, per germline (reference sequence). CDR3 size: 16 residues. DNA of the CDR3: TGTGCCAGCAGCTTGGTGGCTAGCGGGAGGGCCGATGAGCAGTTCTTC. Residues: CASSLVASGRADEQFF.

V usage is TRBV29-1 and J usage is TRBJ2-1; a weak D match, TRBD2 (7 bases). V lost 2 bases and J lost 4, with 15 bases in between. Germline V CDR1 and CDR2: SQVTM, ANQGSEA. This CDR3 is built from 15 residues. The CDR3 bases are TGCAGCGTTGAAAGAGGGGGGGGCCTTTACAATGAGCAGTTCTTC. It encodes CSVERGGGLYNEQFF.

This clone was counted between two and nine times. The chain combines TRBV10-3 with TRBJ1-1, with D hard to call. Trimming pared 3 bases from V and 6 bases from J, leaving 5 bases between. Germline CDR1 and CDR2: ENHRY and SYGVKD. The CDR3 totals 11 residues. In DNA, the CDR3 is TGTGCCATCAGTGAAGGGTCTGAAGCTTTCTTT. Its protein product is CAISEGSEAFF.

Written as DNA, the CDR3 is TGCGCCAGCAGCTTAGGGACGGTCTACTCCTACGAGCAGTACTTC. This encodes CASSLGTVYSYEQYF. The chain recombines TRBV5-1 with TRBJ2-7; D may match TRBD1 or TRBD2 (5 bases each). Between the trimmed V and J ends, which lost 2 bases and 0 bases, there was a span of 12 bases. Germline V lookup: CDR1 SGHRS, CDR2 YFSETQ. The CDR3 runs to 15 residues. Complete variable domain (other parts from reference TRBV5-1 and TRBJ2-7): KAGVTQTPRYLIKTRGQQVTLSCSPISGHRSVSWYQQTPGQGLQFLFEYFSETQRNKGNFPGRFSGRQFSNSRSEMNVSTLELGDSALYLCASSLGTVYSYEQYFGPGTRLTVT.

The CDR3 is CASSGGGLVEQFF. The CDR3, as DNA: TGTGCCAGCAGTGGAGGGGGACTAGTTGAGCAGTTCTTC. The chain couples TRBV2 to TRBJ2-1; 8 bases are a match to TRBD2. This CDR3 comprises 13 residues. Germline CDR1 is SNHLY and CDR2 is FYNNEI. Trimming at V came to 4 bases and at J to 9 bases, leaving 5 bases not matched to a gene.

The CDR3 protein is CASSQEPGSYNEQFF. DNA of the CDR3: TGCGCCAGCAGCCAAGAACCGGGCTCCTACAATGAGCAGTTCTTC. This chain joins TRBV4-1 and TRBJ2-1; D ambiguous. The CDR3 runs 15 residues. Germline V gene lookup returns CDR1 MGHRA and CDR2 YSYEKL. The ends were cut back, 0 bases at V and 0 bases at J, with 6 bases in the middle.

The chain recombines TRBV7-9 with TRBJ2-2; 7 positions agree with TRBD2. After removal of 5 bases from V and 4 bases from J, the junction contained 4 bases not matched to a gene. Germline V gene lookup returns CDR1 SEHNR and CDR2 FQNEAQ (reference sequence). This CDR3 spans 14 amino acids. The DNA of the CDR3 is TGTGCCAGCAGCCCAAGCGGGGCCACCGGGGAGCTGTTTTTT. Translated, it gives CASSPSGATGELFF.